What follows describes a single T cell receptor (beta chain). Sequenced by immunoSEQ multiplex PCR; TCRdb stores in-frame clones only, minus some. The data show around 150,000 clones, over 65% seen once. The record originates from a study of blood T cell repertoires in COVID-19. Germline V gives CDR1 ENHRY, CDR2 SYGVKD. V lost 6 bases, J lost 3 bases, and 10 bases stayed unmatched. This CDR3 is 16 amino acids long. The clonotype comes from a man between 60 and 70 years old with acute or convalescent COVID-19. The sequencing input was peripheral blood. The rearrangement uses TRBV10-3 and TRBJ2-1, with 8 bases identical to TRBD2. The CDR3 DNA reads as TGTGCCATCAGCTTCCAAAGGACTAGCAGCTACAATGAGCAGTTCTTC. This gives the protein CAISFQRTSSYNEQFF.